This entry features one TCR beta chain sequence. Per the study methods: Quantification of nucleated cells was approximated via reference gene primer amplification. Only in-frame clones appear in the TCRdb table, and some are missing; sequencing was by immunoSEQ multiplex PCR. That table supplies the V and J calls and clone size; D and trimming were determined from the DNA. This sample yields about 55,000 clones, of which 80% to 95% are seen a single time; 15% to 20% belongs to the top ten. This specimen comes from a study of blood T cell repertoires in COVID-19. There are 19 residues in the CDR3. Germline V gives CDR1 KGHSH, CDR2 LQKENI. Trimming removed 6 bases from V and 4 bases from J; junction bases left unmatched: 17.

This TCR was sampled from a man aged 80 or over with acute or convalescent COVID-19. This chain links TRBV18 with TRBJ2-3, with 12 bases that match TRBD2. The sequencing sample was made of peripheral blood. CDR3 coding DNA: TGTGCCAGCTCGGCAGGACTAGCGGGGAGTTTCCAGGGGCCAGATACGCAGTATTTT. It translates to CASSAGLAGSFQGPDTQYF.